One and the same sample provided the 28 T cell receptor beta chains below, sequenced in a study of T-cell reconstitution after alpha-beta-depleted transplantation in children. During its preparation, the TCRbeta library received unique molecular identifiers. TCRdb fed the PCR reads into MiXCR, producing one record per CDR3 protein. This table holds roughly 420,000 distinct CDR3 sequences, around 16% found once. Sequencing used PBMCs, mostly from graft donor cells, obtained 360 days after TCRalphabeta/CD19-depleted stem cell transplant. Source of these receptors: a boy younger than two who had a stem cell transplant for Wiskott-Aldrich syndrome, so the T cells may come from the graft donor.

The CDR3 DNA reads TGCGCCAGCAGTGATCGGGAGAAGGGTACGGATACGCAGTATTTT. As protein: CASSDREKGTDTQYF. The chain couples TRBV10-1 to TRBJ2-3, with D possibly TRBD2 on 6 matching bases. Trimming took 3 bases from V and 6 from J, leaving 16 bases between them. Germline CDR1 is WNHNN and CDR2 is SYGVQD (reference sequence). The CDR3 has 15 residues.

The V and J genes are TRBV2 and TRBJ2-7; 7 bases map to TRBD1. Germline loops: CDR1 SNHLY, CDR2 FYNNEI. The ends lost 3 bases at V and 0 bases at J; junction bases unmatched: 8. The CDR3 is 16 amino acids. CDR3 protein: CASSDATGTVSYEQYF. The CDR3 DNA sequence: TGTGCCAGCAGTGATGCGACCGGGACAGTCTCCTACGAGCAGTACTTC.

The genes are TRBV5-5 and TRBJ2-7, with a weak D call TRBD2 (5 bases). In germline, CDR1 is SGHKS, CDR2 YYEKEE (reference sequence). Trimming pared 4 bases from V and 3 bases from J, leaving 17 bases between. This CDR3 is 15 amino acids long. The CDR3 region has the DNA TGTGCCAGCAGCCAAGGGTGGGAGATTTTCTACGAGCAGTACTTC. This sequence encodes CASSQGWEIFYEQYF. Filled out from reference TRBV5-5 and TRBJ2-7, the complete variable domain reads DAGVTQSPTHLIKTRGQQVTLRCSPISGHKSVSWYQQVLGQGPQFIFQYYEKEERGRGNFPDRFSARQFPNYSSELNVNALLLGDSALYLCASSQGWEIFYEQYFGPGTRLTVT.

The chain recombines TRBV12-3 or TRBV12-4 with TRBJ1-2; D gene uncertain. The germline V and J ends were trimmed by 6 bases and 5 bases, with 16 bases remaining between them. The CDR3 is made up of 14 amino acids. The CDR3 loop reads CASSFALRQYGYTF. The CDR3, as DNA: TGTGCCAGCAGCTTCGCCCTTCGACAATATGGCTACACCTTC.

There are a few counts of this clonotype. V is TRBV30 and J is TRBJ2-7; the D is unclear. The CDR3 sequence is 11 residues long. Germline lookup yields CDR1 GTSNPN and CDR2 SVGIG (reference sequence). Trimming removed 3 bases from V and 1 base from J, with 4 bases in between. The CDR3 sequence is CAWRGSYEQYF. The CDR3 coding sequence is TGTGCCTGGAGGGGATCCTACGAGCAGTACTTC.

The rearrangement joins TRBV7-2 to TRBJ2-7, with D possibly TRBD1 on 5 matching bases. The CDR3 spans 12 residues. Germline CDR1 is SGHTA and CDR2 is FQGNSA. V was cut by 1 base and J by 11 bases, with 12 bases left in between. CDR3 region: CASSLEGSGKYF. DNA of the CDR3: TGTGCCAGCAGCTTAGAAGGATCAGGGAAGTACTTC.

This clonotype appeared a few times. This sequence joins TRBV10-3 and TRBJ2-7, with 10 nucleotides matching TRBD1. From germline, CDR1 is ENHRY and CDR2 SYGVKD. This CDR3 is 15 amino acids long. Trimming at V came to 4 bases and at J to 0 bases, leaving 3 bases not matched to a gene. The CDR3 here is CAISGTGGFSYEQYF. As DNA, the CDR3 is TGTGCCATCAGTGGGACAGGGGGATTCTCCTACGAGCAGTACTTC.

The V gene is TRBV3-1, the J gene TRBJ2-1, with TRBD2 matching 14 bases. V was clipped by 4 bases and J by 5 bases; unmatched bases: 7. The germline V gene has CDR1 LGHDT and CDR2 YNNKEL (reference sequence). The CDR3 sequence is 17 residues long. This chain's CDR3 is CASSLGLAGGSHNEQFF. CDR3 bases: TGTGCCAGCAGCCTAGGACTAGCGGGAGGTTCTCACAATGAGCAGTTCTTC.

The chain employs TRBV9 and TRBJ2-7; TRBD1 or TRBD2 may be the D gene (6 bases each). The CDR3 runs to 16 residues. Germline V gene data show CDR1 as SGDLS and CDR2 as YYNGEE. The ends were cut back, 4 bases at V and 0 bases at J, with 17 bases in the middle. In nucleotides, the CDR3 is TGTGCCAGCAGCCCTGGTCGGGGGCGAGTCTCCTACGAGCAGTACTTC. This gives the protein CASSPGRGRVSYEQYF.

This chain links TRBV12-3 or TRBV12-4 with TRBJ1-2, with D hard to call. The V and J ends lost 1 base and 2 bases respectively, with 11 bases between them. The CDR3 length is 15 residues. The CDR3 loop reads CASSLEGISNYGYTF. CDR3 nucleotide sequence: TGTGCCAGCAGTTTAGAAGGGATTAGCAACTATGGCTACACCTTC.

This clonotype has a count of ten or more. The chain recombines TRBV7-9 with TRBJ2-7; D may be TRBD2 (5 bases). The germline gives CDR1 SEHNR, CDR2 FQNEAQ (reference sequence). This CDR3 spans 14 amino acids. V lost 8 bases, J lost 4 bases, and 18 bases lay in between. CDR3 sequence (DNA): TGTGCCAGCGAGGACTTGAAAACCCTTTACGAGCAGTACTTC. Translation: CASEDLKTLYEQYF.

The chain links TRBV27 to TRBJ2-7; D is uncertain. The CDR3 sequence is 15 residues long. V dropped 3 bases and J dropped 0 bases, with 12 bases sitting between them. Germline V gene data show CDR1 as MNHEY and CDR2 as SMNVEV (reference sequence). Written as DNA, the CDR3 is TGTGCCAGCAGTTTGGCCACGGACCCCTCCTACGAGCAGTACTTC. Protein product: CASSLATDPSYEQYF.

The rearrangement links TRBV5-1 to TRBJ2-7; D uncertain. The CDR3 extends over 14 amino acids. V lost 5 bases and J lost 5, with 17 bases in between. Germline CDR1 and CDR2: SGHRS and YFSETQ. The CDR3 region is CASRNTISTDEQYF. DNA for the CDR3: TGCGCCAGCAGAAATACGATATCAACTGACGAGCAGTACTTC.

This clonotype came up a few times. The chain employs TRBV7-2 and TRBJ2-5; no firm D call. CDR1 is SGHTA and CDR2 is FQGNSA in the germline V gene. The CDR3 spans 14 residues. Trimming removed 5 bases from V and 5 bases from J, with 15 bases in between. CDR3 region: CASSPHPNGETQYF. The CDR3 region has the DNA TGTGCCAGCAGCCCTCATCCGAACGGGGAGACCCAGTACTTC.

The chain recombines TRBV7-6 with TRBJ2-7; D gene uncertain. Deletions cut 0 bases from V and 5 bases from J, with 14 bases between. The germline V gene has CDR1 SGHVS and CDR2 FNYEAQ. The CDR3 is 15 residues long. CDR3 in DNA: TGTGCCAGCAGCTTAGCTGAGGTTGGGTCCAACGAGCAGTACTTC. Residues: CASSLAEVGSNEQYF.

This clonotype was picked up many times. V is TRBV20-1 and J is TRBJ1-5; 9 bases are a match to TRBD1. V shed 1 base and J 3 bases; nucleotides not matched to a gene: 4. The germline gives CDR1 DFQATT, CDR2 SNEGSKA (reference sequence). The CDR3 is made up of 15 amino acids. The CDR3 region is CSARGGQGPNQPQHF. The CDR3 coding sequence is TGCAGTGCTAGAGGGGGACAGGGACCCAATCAGCCCCAGCATTTT.

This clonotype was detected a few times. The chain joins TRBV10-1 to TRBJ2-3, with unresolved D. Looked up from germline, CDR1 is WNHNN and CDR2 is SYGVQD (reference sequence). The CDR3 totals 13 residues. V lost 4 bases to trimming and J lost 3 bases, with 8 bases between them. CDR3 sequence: CASSASPTDTQYF. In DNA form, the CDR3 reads TGCGCCAGCAGTGCGAGCCCTACAGATACGCAGTATTTT.

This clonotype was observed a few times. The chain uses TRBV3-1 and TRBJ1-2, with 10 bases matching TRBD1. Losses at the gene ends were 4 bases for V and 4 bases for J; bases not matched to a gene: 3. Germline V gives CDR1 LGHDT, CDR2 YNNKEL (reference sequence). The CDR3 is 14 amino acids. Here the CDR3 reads CASSPTGGSYGYTF. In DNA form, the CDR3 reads TGTGCCAGCAGCCCGACAGGGGGCAGCTATGGCTACACCTTC.

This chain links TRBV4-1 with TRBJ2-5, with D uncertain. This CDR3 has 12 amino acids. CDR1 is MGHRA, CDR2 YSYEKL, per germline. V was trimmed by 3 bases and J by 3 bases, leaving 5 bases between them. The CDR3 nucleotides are TGCGCCAGCAGCCAGAAAGAAGAGACCCAGTACTTC. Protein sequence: CASSQKEETQYF.

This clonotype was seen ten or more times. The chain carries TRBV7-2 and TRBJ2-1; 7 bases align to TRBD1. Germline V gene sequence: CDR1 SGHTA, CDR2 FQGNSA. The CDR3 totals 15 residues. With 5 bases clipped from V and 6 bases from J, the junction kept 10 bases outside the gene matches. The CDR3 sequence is CASSPRGLVSNEQFF. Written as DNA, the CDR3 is TGTGCCAGCAGCCCTAGGGGGCTAGTAAGCAATGAGCAGTTCTTC.

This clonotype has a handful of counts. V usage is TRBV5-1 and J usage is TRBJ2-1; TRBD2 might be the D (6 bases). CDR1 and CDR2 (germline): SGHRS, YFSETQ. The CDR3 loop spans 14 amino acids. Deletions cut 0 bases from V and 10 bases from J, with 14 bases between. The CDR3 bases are TGCGCCAGCAGCTTGGTAGGAGGGCCAGGAGAGCAGTTCTTC. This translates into CASSLVGGPGEQFF. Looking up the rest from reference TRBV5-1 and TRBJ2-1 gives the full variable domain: KAGVTQTPRYLIKTRGQQVTLSCSPISGHRSVSWYQQTPGQGLQFLFEYFSETQRNKGNFPGRFSGRQFSNSRSEMNVSTLELGDSALYLCASSLVGGPGEQFFGPGTRLTVL.

CDR3 amino acids: CASSFLQGRESQETQYF. The DNA for the CDR3 is TGTGCCAGCAGCTTTCTCCAGGGTCGGGAGTCCCAAGAGACCCAGTACTTC. This chain joins TRBV7-8 and TRBJ2-5, with a tentative D call TRBD2 (6 bases). Germline V gene lookup returns CDR1 SGHVS and CDR2 FQNEAQ. V lost 3 bases and J 1 base, leaving 18 bases between the germline ends. The CDR3 length is 17 residues. The full variable domain, in which reference TRBV7-8 and TRBJ2-5 provide the parts outside the CDR3, is GAGVSQSPRYKVAKRGQDVALRCDPISGHVSLFWYQQALGQGPEFLTYFQNEAQLDKSGLPSDRFFAERPEGSVSTLKIQRTQQEDSAVYLCASSFLQGRESQETQYFGPGTRLLVL.

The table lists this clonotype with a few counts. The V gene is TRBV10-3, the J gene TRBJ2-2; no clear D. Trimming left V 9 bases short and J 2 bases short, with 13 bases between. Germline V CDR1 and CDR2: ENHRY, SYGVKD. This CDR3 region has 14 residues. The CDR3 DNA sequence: TGTGCCATAAGGCCCCGACAAAACACCGGGGAGCTGTTTTTT. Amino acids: CAIRPRQNTGELFF.

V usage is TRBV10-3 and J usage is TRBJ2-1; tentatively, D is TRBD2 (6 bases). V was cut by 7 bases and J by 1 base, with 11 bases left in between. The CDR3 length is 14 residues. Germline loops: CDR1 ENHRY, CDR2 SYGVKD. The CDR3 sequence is CAIKSLASYNEQFF. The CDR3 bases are TGTGCCATCAAAAGTCTAGCGTCCTACAATGAGCAGTTCTTC.

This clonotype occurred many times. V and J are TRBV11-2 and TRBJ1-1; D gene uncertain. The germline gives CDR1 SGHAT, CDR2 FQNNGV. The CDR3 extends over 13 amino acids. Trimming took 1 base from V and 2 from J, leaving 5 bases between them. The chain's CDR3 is CASSLGPNTEAFF. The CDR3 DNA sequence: TGTGCCAGCAGCTTAGGACCTAACACTGAAGCTTTCTTT.

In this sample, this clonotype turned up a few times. In DNA, the CDR3 is TGTGCCAGCAGTTCCCGGACTACCAGCTCCTACAATGAGCAGTTCTTC. Residues: CASSSRTTSSYNEQFF. The rearrangement links TRBV12-3 or TRBV12-4 to TRBJ2-1, with a weak D call TRBD2 (6 bases). The CDR3 runs 16 residues. Trimming pared 4 bases from V and 0 bases from J, leaving 13 bases between.

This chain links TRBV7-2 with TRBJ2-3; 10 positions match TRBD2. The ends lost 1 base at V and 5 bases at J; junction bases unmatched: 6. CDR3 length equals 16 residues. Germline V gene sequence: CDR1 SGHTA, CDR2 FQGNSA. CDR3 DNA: TGTGCCAGCAGCTTAGGAGCGGGAGGGCCTGTAGATACGCAGTATTTT. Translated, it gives CASSLGAGGPVDTQYF.

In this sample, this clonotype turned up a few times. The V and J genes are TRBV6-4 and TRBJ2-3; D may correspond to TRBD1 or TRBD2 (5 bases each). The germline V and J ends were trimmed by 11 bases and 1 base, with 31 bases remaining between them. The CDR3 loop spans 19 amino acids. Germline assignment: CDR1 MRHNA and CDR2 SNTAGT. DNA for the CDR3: TGTGCCTTCAGTTCCCCCCGATTATGGTGGGACGGAGGCACAGATACGCAGTATTTT. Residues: CAFSSPRLWWDGGTDTQYF.